These 26 T cell receptor beta chains originate from one sample sequenced in a study of molecular identifiers for immune sequencing clone quantification (dated by TCRdb to 2017 to 2018). The method was PCR. Sequenced using an Illumina MiSeq. Using fastp at Q25 and MiXCR, TCRdb reprocessed the public reads and kept productive beta chains. Each entry merges the rows of one CDR3 protein and shows their most common DNA and genes. This sample holds just over 35,000 distinct CDR3 sequences; around 18% were observed only once. The top ten constitute roughly 6.6% of the sample. Sequenced: naive CD8+ T cells from blood, with Jurkat cell RNA spiked in. Read against the paper, the sample's cell subset or site label means: FACS-sorted CD8+CD4-CCR7+CD45RA+ naive T cells. Receptors originate from a human donor in good health. Some libraries in this study had Jurkat cell RNA spiked in.

The chain employs TRBV12-3 or TRBV12-4 and TRBJ2-5, with D uncertain. Trimming took 5 bases from V and 5 from J, leaving 15 bases between them. This CDR3 region has 14 residues. The CDR3 DNA follows: TGTGCCAGCAGTGCCGACCCGGACGGGGAGACCCAGTACTTC. This sequence encodes CASSADPDGETQYF.

This clonotype occurred a few times. This chain links TRBV28 with TRBJ1-1, with TRBD1 matching 7 bases. Germline V gene sequence: CDR1 MDHEN, CDR2 SYDVKM. J was trimmed by 0 bases and V by 5 bases; bases with no gene match: 12. The CDR3 covers 17 residues. The DNA for the CDR3 is TGTGCCAGCAGTCTCTATTGGGACAGCTCAATGAACACTGAAGCTTTCTTT. This gives the protein CASSLYWDSSMNTEAFF.

Ten or more counts support this clonotype. The chain recombines TRBV28 with TRBJ2-1, with 8 positions matching TRBD2. V was clipped by 1 base and J by 5 bases; unmatched bases: 7. The germline CDR1 and CDR2 sequences are MDHEN and SYDVKM. The CDR3 is 16 amino acids. This CDR3 is CASSLSHAGGNNEQFF. The CDR3 region has the DNA TGTGCCAGCAGTTTATCCCACGCGGGGGGAAACAATGAGCAGTTCTTC.

Comment on this clonotype: Just one base apart from a much larger clone, this may be a read error. The V gene is TRBV20-1, the J gene TRBJ2-7; D is uncertain. The germline CDR1 and CDR2 sequences are DFQATT and SNEGSKA (reference sequence). The CDR3 spans 10 residues. V was shortened by 4 bases and J by 6 bases, with 7 bases between the two germline ends. In nucleotides, the CDR3 is TGCAGTGCTAAGAGCTGCGAGCAGTACTTC. This translates into CSAKSCEQYF.

The genes are TRBV9 and TRBJ1-6, with D hard to call. CDR3 length: 15 amino acids. V was trimmed by 2 bases and J by 8 bases, leaving 14 bases between them. In germline, CDR1 is SGDLS, CDR2 YYNGEE. The CDR3 DNA reads TGTGCCAGCAGCGTGGAGCAAGGATTATATTCACCCCTCCACTTT. Its protein is CASSVEQGLYSPLHF. The full variable domain, its missing parts supplied by reference TRBV9 and TRBJ1-6, is DSGVTQTPKHLITATGQRVTLRCSPRSGDLSVYWYQQSLDQGLQFLIQYYNGEERAKGNILERFSAQQFPDLHSELNLSSLELGDSALYFCASSVEQGLYSPLHFGNGTRLTVT.

In this sample, this clonotype turned up many times. The DNA for the CDR3 is TGCGCCAGCAGCTTGATGTCTACCCTGAACACTGAAGCTTTCTTT. It yields the protein CASSLMSTLNTEAFF. V and J are TRBV5-1 and TRBJ1-1; D not resolved. CDR1 SGHRS and CDR2 YFSETQ come from the germline V gene. V lost 1 base and J lost 0, with 10 bases in between. The CDR3 runs 15 residues.

This clonotype has ten or more counts. This rearrangement joins TRBV7-6 to TRBJ2-5, with D hard to call. This CDR3 has 12 residues. CDR1 is SGHVS, CDR2 FNYEAQ, per germline. With 4 bases removed from V and 2 bases from J, the gap between germline ends came to 5 bases. The CDR3 DNA sequence: TGTGCCAGCAGCTACCCTCAAGAGACCCAGTACTTC. As protein: CASSYPQETQYF.

This clonotype was observed many times. The chain recombines TRBV4-3 with TRBJ2-1, with 9 bases that match TRBD1. This CDR3 contains 16 residues. Trimming removed 1 base from V and 3 bases from J; junction bases left unmatched: 4. CDR1 is LGHNA, CDR2 YSLEER, per germline. DNA of the CDR3: TGCGCCAGCAGCCAAGTTTCGACAGGGGGCTACAATGAGCAGTTCTTC. Protein product: CASSQVSTGGYNEQFF.

This clonotype was seen at least ten times. CDR3 in DNA: TGTGCCAGCAGCTTGGGGGACAGGCCGTTCTTC. Translated, it gives CASSLGDRPFF. This chain connects TRBV5-6 to TRBJ2-1, with 8 nucleotides matching TRBD1. Germline CDR1 reads SGHDT; CDR2 reads YYEEEE. This CDR3 region has 11 residues. The ends lost 0 bases at V and 15 bases at J; junction bases unmatched: 2.

This clonotype was observed a few times. The genes are TRBV7-2 and TRBJ1-2, with 7 nucleotides matching TRBD1. Losses at the gene ends were 4 bases for V and 4 bases for J; bases not matched to a gene: 3. The CDR3 has 13 amino acids. Germline CDR1 SGHTA, CDR2 FQGNSA. The CDR3 here is CASSYGTVYGYTF. The DNA for the CDR3 is TGTGCCAGCAGCTACGGGACAGTCTATGGCTACACCTTC.

This clonotype was observed many times. The gene calls are TRBV4-2 and TRBJ2-7; the match to TRBD2 covers 10 bases. This CDR3 is 17 amino acids long. Germline V gene lookup returns CDR1 LGHNA and CDR2 YNFKEQ. The ends lost 3 bases at V and 5 bases at J; junction bases unmatched: 13. CDR3 sequence: CASSHPTGLAGVNEQYF. The CDR3 DNA reads TGTGCCAGCAGCCATCCCACGGGGCTAGCGGGAGTGAACGAGCAGTACTTC.

This clonotype was observed many times. The chain links TRBV9 to TRBJ1-2, with 8 bases identical to TRBD1. The CDR3 consists of 13 residues. The germline V gene has CDR1 SGDLS and CDR2 YYNGEE. Unmatched junction bases numbered 8, after V lost 7 bases and J lost 6 bases. In DNA form, the CDR3 reads TGTGCCAGCGAGCCCAGGACAGGGAATGGCTACACCTTC. Amino acids: CASEPRTGNGYTF.

This chain connects TRBV9 to TRBJ2-7, with D hard to call. Germline V lookup: CDR1 SGDLS, CDR2 YYNGEE. Trimming left V 0 bases short and J 4 bases short, with 14 bases between. CDR3 size: 15 residues. The CDR3 loop reads CASSVEGTVGYEQYF. CDR3 nucleotides: TGTGCCAGCAGCGTAGAGGGAACAGTGGGATACGAGCAGTACTTC.

This clonotype was detected many times. The V call is TRBV7-9, the J call TRBJ1-1; D unclear. The V and J ends lost 4 bases and 1 base respectively, with 7 bases between them. Germline CDR1 is SEHNR and CDR2 is FQNEAQ (reference sequence). This CDR3 is 13 amino acids long. Written as DNA, the CDR3 is TGTGCCAGCAGCTCCACACCGAACACTGAAGCTTTCTTT. Translated, it gives CASSSTPNTEAFF.

This clonotype was seen a handful of times. The rearrangement links TRBV4-3 to TRBJ2-2; D ambiguous. This CDR3 region has 16 residues. Germline V lookup: CDR1 LGHNA, CDR2 YSLEER. Trimming cost V 1 base and J 5 bases, with 14 bases left between them. For the CDR3, the DNA is TGCGCCAGCAGCCAAGTAGGGCGGTGGGTTACCGGGGAGCTGTTTTTT. Its protein is CASSQVGRWVTGELFF.

The V call is TRBV7-6, the J call TRBJ2-3, with 7 bases that match TRBD2. Losses at the gene ends were 2 bases for V and 10 bases for J; bases not matched to a gene: 12. Per germline, CDR1 SGHVS and CDR2 FNYEAQ. The CDR3 contains 15 residues. CDR3 bases: TGTGCCAGCAGCTTAAGAGGGGCGGGAGAAGGAGCGCAGTATTTT. Its translation: CASSLRGAGEGAQYF.

This clonotype occurred many times. This chain connects TRBV6-2 or TRBV6-3 to TRBJ2-5; TRBD2 aligns across 14 bases. V dropped 5 bases and J dropped 2; count of bases not matched to a gene: 4. Germline CDR1 reads MNHEY; CDR2 reads SVGEGT. CDR3 size: 16 residues. In DNA, the CDR3 is TGTGCCAGCAGTCGTGGGACTAGCGGGAGACAAGAGACCCAGTACTTC. It specifies CASSRGTSGRQETQYF.

This chain uses TRBV12-3 or TRBV12-4 with TRBJ1-5; D may be TRBD1 (6 bases). The V end lost 8 bases, the J end lost 0 bases, and 20 bases lay between the germline ends. CDR3 length: 17 residues. CDR3 DNA sequence: TGTGCCAGCTGCGGGCCGACAGGAGCCTATAGCAATCAGCCCCAGCATTTT. Translated: CASCGPTGAYSNQPQHF.

This clonotype was counted many times. The V gene is TRBV7-9, the J gene TRBJ1-2; D call uncertain. Germline CDR1 is SEHNR and CDR2 is FQNEAQ (reference sequence). Deletions cut 9 bases from V and 1 base from J, with 24 bases between. This CDR3 spans 17 amino acids. The CDR3 loop reads CASLEYGRDTLNYGYTF. In DNA form, the CDR3 reads TGTGCCAGTTTAGAATATGGGAGAGACACGCTTAACTATGGCTACACCTTC. The full variable domain, completed using reference TRBV7-9 and TRBJ1-2, is DTGVSQNPRHKITKRGQNVTFRCDPISEHNRLYWYRQTLGQGPEFLTYFQNEAQLEKSRLLSDRFSAERPKGSFSTLEIQRTEQGDSAMYLCASLEYGRDTLNYGYTFGSGTRLTVV.

This clonotype was observed a few times. The V gene is TRBV5-6, the J gene TRBJ2-1; 12 bases line up with TRBD2. CDR3 length equals 15 residues. The V segment lost 2 bases and the J segment 4 bases; nucleotides outside the gene matches: 1. Germline V CDR1 and CDR2: SGHDT, YYEEEE. CDR3 protein: CASSFGTSGYNEQFF. The DNA of the CDR3 is TGTGCCAGCAGCTTCGGGACTAGCGGGTACAATGAGCAGTTCTTC.

This clonotype was detected many times. The chain couples TRBV12-3 or TRBV12-4 to TRBJ2-7; unclear D gene. V was cut by 5 bases and J by 4 bases, with 15 bases left in between. The CDR3 has 14 amino acids. As DNA, the CDR3 is TGTGCCAGCAGTCCCTCCTCCAACTGGTACGAGCAGTACTTC. It specifies CASSPSSNWYEQYF.

This clonotype came up many times. The chain links TRBV5-6 to TRBJ2-1; 8 bases are a match to TRBD1. Germline V lookup: CDR1 SGHDT, CDR2 YYEEEE. The CDR3 covers 14 residues. Trimming cost V 5 bases and J 6 bases; bases outside gene matches: 7. The CDR3 region has the DNA TGTGCCAGCAGTCCCGGGACAGGTTTCAATGAGCAGTTCTTC. Translated: CASSPGTGFNEQFF.

Only a few counts were recorded for this clonotype. The gene calls are TRBV29-1 and TRBJ2-1; TRBD1 agrees at 7 bases. The V gene's germline CDR1 is SQVTM and CDR2 ANQGSEA. V gave up 4 bases and J gave up 10 bases; unmatched junction bases: 10. CDR3 length: 13 residues. The CDR3: CSVGTGKGVEQFF. The CDR3 DNA sequence: TGCAGCGTTGGGACAGGAAAAGGTGTAGAGCAGTTCTTC.

As for this clonotype: A read error is possible here, since a much larger clone lies one base away. The gene calls are TRBV28 and TRBJ2-7; 7 nucleotides match TRBD2. The length of the CDR3 is 14 residues. The germline V gene has CDR1 MDHEN and CDR2 SYDVKM. CDR3 loop: CACSFRGVRYEQYF. In DNA form, the CDR3 reads TGTGCCTGCAGTTTTCGGGGGGTTCGCTACGAGCAGTACTTC.

This clonotype occurred a few times. The chain has TRBV29-1 and TRBJ1-1; 7 bases align to TRBD1. The ends lost 4 bases at V and 5 bases at J; junction bases unmatched: 13. The CDR3 is 15 residues long. Germline V gene data show CDR1 as SQVTM and CDR2 as ANQGSEA. This chain's CDR3 is CSVVGGQQRGTEAFF. The CDR3 DNA follows: TGCAGCGTTGTAGGGGGACAGCAGAGGGGAACTGAAGCTTTCTTT.

This clonotype was detected a few times. The V and J genes are TRBV15 and TRBJ2-3; D call uncertain. V lost 7 bases and J 4 bases, leaving 15 bases between the germline ends. CDR1 is LNHNV and CDR2 is YYDKDF in the germline V gene (reference sequence). The CDR3 is 14 residues long. The CDR3 protein is CATTDRHRADTQYF. CDR3 coding DNA: TGTGCCACCACGGACCGGCATAGGGCAGATACGCAGTATTTT.